A single T cell receptor beta chain is shown here with its context. V was shortened by 0 bases and J by 6 bases, with 12 bases between the two germline ends. Germline assignment: CDR1 SGHRS and CDR2 YFSETQ. The CDR3 has 15 amino acids. The sample comes from a study of cytomegalovirus exposure and HLA in healthy donors. 13 Jbeta primers and 60 Vbeta primers were used for the PCR. The data were produced by immunoSEQ multiplex PCR, yet TCRdb's version contains in-frame clones alone and is incomplete. The data contain 99,000 or so clones, around 81% of them singletons. This TCR derives from a female donor in good health and CMV-seropositive. The sequenced material came from PBMCs. The chain carries TRBV5-1 and TRBJ1-4; D is unresolved. This CDR3 reads CASSLAAGGDEKLFF. The CDR3 coding sequence is TGCGCCAGCAGCTTGGCGGCAGGCGGGGATGAAAAACTGTTTTTT.